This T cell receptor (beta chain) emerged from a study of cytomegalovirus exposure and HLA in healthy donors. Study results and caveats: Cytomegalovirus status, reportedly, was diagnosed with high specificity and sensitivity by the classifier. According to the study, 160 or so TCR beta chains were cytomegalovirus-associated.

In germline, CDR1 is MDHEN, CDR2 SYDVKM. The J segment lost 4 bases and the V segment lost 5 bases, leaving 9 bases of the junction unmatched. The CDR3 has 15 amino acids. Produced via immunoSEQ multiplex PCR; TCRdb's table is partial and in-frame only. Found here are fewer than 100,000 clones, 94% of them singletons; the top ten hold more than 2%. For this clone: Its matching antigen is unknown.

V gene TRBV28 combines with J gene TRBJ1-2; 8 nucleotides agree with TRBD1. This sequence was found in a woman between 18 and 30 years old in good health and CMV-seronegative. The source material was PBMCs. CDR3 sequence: CASSPRQGSFYGYTF. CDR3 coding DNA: TGTGCCAGCAGTCCGCGACAGGGGAGCTTCTATGGCTACACCTTC.